The 12 T cell receptor beta chains below were found in one sample sequenced in a study of blood T cell repertoires in COVID-19. The protocol was immunoSEQ multiplex PCR, while the TCRdb copy is restricted to in-frame clones and leaves out a portion. Among about 230,000 clones listed, nearly 90% were seen once. The sample taken for sequencing was PBMCs or T cells enriched from blood (not recorded which). These receptors were taken from a woman in her 30s with acute COVID-19.

The V gene is TRBV18, the J gene TRBJ1-3; the D gene is possibly TRBD1 (5 bases). CDR3 size: 14 residues. Germline V gene data show CDR1 as KGHSH and CDR2 as LQKENI. Trimming left V 6 bases short and J 0 bases short, with 9 bases between. This chain's CDR3 is CASSPRDSGNTIYF. The CDR3 nucleotides are TGTGCCAGCTCGCCCAGGGACTCTGGAAACACCATATATTTT.

CDR3 nucleotide sequence: TGTGCCAGCAGCTTAGGACAGTTGGGTATCTATAGAGGCTACACCTTC. The encoded protein is CASSLGQLGIYRGYTF. The rearrangement links TRBV5-6 to TRBJ1-2; the D gene is possibly TRBD1 (6 bases). The CDR3 runs 16 residues. V shed 2 bases and J shed 8 bases, with 22 bases lying between them. Germline CDR1 reads SGHDT; CDR2 reads YYEEEE.

V and J are TRBV1 and TRBJ1-5. TRBV1 corresponds to a pseudogene. The CDR3 has 13 residues. The CDR3 sequence: CTSSNCSNQPQHF. CDR3 nucleotides: TGCACCAGCAGCAACTGTAGCAATCAGCCCCAGCATTTT.

The rearrangement joins TRBV9 to TRBJ2-3; D is ambiguous. Per germline, CDR1 SGDLS and CDR2 YYNGEE. V lost 3 bases and J 6 bases, leaving 8 bases between the germline ends. This CDR3 contains 12 residues. CDR3 nucleotides: TGTGCCAGCAGCGCCCGCCAGGATACGCAGTATTTT. This gives the protein CASSARQDTQYF.

V gene TRBV25-1 combines with J gene TRBJ2-2; D is unclear. V lost 3 bases and J lost 9, with 5 bases in between. CDR3 size: 11 residues. CDR1 is MGHDK and CDR2 is SYGVNS in the germline V gene. DNA of the CDR3: TGTGCCAGCAGTGATTATTGGGAGCTGTTTTTT. Residues: CASSDYWELFF.

The V and J genes are TRBV29-1 and TRBJ2-5; D might be TRBD2 (7 bases). The CDR3 is made up of 15 amino acids. Germline V gene data show CDR1 as SQVTM and CDR2 as ANQGSEA. The V gene lost 5 bases and the J gene lost 1 base, with 17 bases spanning the gap. The CDR3 loop reads CSVCSGGGLQETQYF. The CDR3 DNA reads TGCAGCGTTTGTAGCGGCGGGGGCCTCCAAGAGACCCAGTACTTC.

The chain carries TRBV7-2 and TRBJ2-5, with TRBD1 matching over 9 bases. Unmatched junction bases numbered 4, after V lost 1 base and J lost 4 bases. CDR3 length equals 15 residues. CDR1 and CDR2 (germline): SGHTA, FQGNSA. The CDR3 reads CASSLDRTGVETQYF. The DNA for the CDR3 is TGTGCCAGCAGCTTAGATAGGACAGGGGTAGAGACCCAGTACTTC.

CDR3 amino acids: CASSRRGQAVNQPQHF. The CDR3 coding sequence is TGTGCCAGTAGTAGACGGGGACAGGCGGTTAATCAGCCCCAGCATTTT. The J gene is TRBJ1-5, the V gene TRBV19; 8 bases map to TRBD1. CDR1 is LNHDA and CDR2 is SQIVND in the germline V gene (reference sequence). The CDR3 is made up of 16 amino acids. The junction had 9 bases not matched to a gene; V was cut back by 4 bases and J by 4 bases.

The rearrangement uses TRBV27 and TRBJ1-2; 7 bases align to TRBD1. The germline gives CDR1 MNHEY, CDR2 SMNVEV (reference sequence). The CDR3 length is 12 residues. The junction had 5 bases not matched to a gene; V was cut back by 5 bases and J by 8 bases. The CDR3 reads CASSRRGQGYTF. CDR3 nucleotides: TGTGCCAGCAGTCGTAGGGGGCAGGGCTACACCTTC.

The chain combines TRBV2 with TRBJ2-1, with 7 bases aligning to TRBD1. This CDR3 contains 16 residues. CDR1 and CDR2 (germline): SNHLY, FYNNEI. The V gene end was trimmed by 3 bases and the J gene end by 4 bases; junction bases not matched to a gene: 9. The CDR3 coding sequence is TGTGCCAGCAGTGAGTTCAAGGGGGCTCTATACAATGAGCAGTTCTTC. This translates into CASSEFKGALYNEQFF.

This rearrangement joins TRBV9 to TRBJ2-1, with a tentative D call TRBD1 (6 bases). Germline CDR1 reads SGDLS; CDR2 reads YYNGEE. The CDR3 contains 13 residues. Trimming stripped 0 bases from V and 5 bases from J, with 6 bases between. The CDR3 sequence is CASSVAGDNEQFF. CDR3 DNA sequence: TGTGCCAGCAGCGTAGCAGGGGACAATGAGCAGTTCTTC.

This chain joins TRBV28 and TRBJ2-1; 9 bases are shared with TRBD2. V shed 4 bases and J 5 bases; nucleotides not matched to a gene: 12. The CDR3 has 17 residues. The germline V gene encodes CDR1 MDHEN and CDR2 SYDVKM. This CDR3 is CASSSYGRGGLDNEQFF. The CDR3 DNA is TGTGCCAGCAGTTCTTACGGGCGGGGGGGCTTGGACAATGAGCAGTTCTTC.